These 4 T cell receptor beta chains were sequenced from one sample in a study of CD8 T cells in ankylosing spondylitis. TCRdb fed the 5' RACE reads into MiXCR, producing one record per CDR3 protein. In the table there are 220,000 or so distinct CDR3 sequences, roughly a tenth of which are singletons. Source material: blood, either unsorted or a sorted T cell fraction (not recorded which). Receptors were obtained from a male donor with ankylosing spondylitis or in good health (not recorded which).

This clonotype was observed at least ten times. The chain has TRBV7-2 and TRBJ1-5; perhaps TRBD1 as D (5 bases). CDR1 and CDR2 (germline): SGHTA, FQGNSA. Trimming shortened V by 5 bases and J by 5 bases, and 13 bases separated the two germline ends. This CDR3 is 14 amino acids long. CDR3 protein: CASSGGTGDQPQHF. The CDR3 DNA sequence: TGTGCCAGCAGCGGAGGGACGGGAGATCAGCCCCAGCATTTT.

This clonotype was picked up a small number of times. V gene TRBV4-2 combines with J gene TRBJ2-3, with 10 bases lining up with TRBD2. CDR1 is LGHNA and CDR2 is YNFKEQ in the germline V gene. CDR3 length: 19 residues. Trimming at V came to 0 bases and at J to 2 bases, leaving 11 bases not matched to a gene. This chain's CDR3 is CASSQEIQGAGGNTDTQYF. As DNA, the CDR3 is TGTGCCAGCAGCCAAGAGATTCAAGGAGCGGGGGGGAACACAGATACGCAGTATTTT.

This clonotype was counted a few times. In DNA form, the CDR3 reads TGTGCCAGCACCCAGCAGCCCTACGAGCAGTACTTC. It yields the protein CASTQQPYEQYF. The rearrangement uses TRBV2 and TRBJ2-7; D unresolved. V was cut by 7 bases and J by 2 bases, with 9 bases left in between. Per germline, CDR1 SNHLY and CDR2 FYNNEI. This CDR3 comprises 12 residues.

This clonotype was counted ten times or more. The chain couples TRBV12-3 or TRBV12-4 to TRBJ2-3, with TRBD2 identical over 8 bases. V shed 8 bases and J 8 bases; nucleotides not matched to a gene: 6. CDR3 length equals 12 residues. The CDR3 bases are TGTGCCAGCTTTCGGGAGGGCACTACGCAGTATTTT. It is translated as CASFREGTTQYF.